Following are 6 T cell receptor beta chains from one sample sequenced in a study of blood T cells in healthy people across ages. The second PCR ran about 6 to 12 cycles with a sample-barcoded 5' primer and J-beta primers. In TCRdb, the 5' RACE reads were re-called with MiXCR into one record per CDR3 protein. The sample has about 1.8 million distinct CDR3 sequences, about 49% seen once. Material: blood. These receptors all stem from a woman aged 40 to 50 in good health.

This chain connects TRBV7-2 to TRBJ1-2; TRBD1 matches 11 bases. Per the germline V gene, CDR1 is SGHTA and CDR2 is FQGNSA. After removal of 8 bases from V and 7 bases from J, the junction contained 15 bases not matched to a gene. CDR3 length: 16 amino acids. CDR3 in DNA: TGTGCCAGCCACCTGGACAGGGGGCTTCCCCGGCGTGGCTACACCTTC. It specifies CASHLDRGLPRRGYTF.

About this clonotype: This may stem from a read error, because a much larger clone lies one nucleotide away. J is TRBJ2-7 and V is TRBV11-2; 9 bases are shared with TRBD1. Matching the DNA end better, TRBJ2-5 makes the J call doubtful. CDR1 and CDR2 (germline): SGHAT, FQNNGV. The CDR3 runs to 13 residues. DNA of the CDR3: TGTGCCAGCGGCCGGGACAGGGCCGAGACCCAGTACTTC. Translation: CASGRDRAETQYF.

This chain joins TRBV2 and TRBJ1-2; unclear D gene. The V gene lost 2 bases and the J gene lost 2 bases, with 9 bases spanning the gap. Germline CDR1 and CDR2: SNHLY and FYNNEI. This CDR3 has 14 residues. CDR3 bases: TGTGCCAGCAGTGAAATTGCCGGGAACTATGGCTACACCTTC. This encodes CASSEIAGNYGYTF.

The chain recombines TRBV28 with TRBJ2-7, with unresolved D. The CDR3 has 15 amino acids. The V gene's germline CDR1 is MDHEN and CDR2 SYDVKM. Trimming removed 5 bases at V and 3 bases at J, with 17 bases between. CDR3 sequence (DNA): TGTGCCAGCAGTCCGCCCCGGACGGGTAACTACGAGCAGTACTTC. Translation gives CASSPPRTGNYEQYF.

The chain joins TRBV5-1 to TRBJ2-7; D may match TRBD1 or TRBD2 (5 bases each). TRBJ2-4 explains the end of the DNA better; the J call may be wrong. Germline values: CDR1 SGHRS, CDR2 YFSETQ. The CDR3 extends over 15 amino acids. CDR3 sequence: CASSRGTLVENIQYF. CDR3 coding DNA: TGCGCCAGCAGCCGTGGGACCCTCGTTGAAAACATTCAGTACTTC.

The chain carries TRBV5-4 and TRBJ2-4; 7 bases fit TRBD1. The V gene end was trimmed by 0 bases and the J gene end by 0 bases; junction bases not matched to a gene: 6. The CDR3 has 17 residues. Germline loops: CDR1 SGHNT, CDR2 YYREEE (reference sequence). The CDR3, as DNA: TGTGCCAGCAGCTTGGGGGGACAGCCCTTAGCCAAAAACATTCAGTACTTC. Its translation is CASSLGGQPLAKNIQYF.